In this sample, the clone carrying this TCR beta chain turned up a few times. The data derive from a study of blood T cell repertoires in COVID-19. Turning to the study itself: Spain, Italy and the United States supplied samples that represented acute and convalescent COVID-19. In each case, the material was cDNA or gDNA derived from T cells, B-cell-depleted T cells, or PBMCs.

V lost 2 bases and J 12 bases, leaving 16 bases between the germline ends. The CDR3 totals 13 residues. Measured with immunoSEQ multiplex PCR; TCRdb has only the in-frame clones, and not every one. The sample holds fewer than 150,000 clones, 78% seen once. Material for sequencing was peripheral blood. The receptor was derived from a man in his sixties or seventies with acute or convalescent COVID-19. The rearrangement joins TRBV12-3 or TRBV12-4 to TRBJ1-2; D might be TRBD1 (5 bases). CDR3: CASSLRGGREDTF. In DNA form, the CDR3 reads TGTGCCAGCAGTTTAAGGGGCGGCAGGGAGGACACCTTC.